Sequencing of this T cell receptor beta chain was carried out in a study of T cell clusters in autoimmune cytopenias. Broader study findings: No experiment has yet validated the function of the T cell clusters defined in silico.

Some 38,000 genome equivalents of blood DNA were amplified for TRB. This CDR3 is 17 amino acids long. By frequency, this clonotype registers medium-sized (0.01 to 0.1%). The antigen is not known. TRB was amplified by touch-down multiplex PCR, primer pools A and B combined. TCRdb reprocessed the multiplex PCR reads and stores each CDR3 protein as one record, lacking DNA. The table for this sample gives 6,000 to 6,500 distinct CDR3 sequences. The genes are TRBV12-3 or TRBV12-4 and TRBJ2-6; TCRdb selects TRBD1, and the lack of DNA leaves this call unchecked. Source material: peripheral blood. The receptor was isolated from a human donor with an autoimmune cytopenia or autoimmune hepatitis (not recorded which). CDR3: CASSRVWDISGANVLTF.